This TCR beta chain was profiled in a study of OX40 agonist ivuxolimab in advanced cancers. Study-level background: A history of anti-PD-1, anti-PD-L1 or anti-CTLA-4 therapy was acceptable, and approximately 39% had some. Overall study findings and caveats: Among expanded peripheral T cells, antigen specificity went undetermined.

Profiling relied on immunoSEQ multiplex PCR, and the TCRdb table lists in-frame clones only, not all of them. The data contain more than 60,000 clones, approximately 83% of them singletons. V was pared by 7 bases and J by 4 bases, with 10 bases between. Germline lookup yields CDR1 DFQATT and CDR2 SNEGSKA (reference sequence). This CDR3 is 11 amino acids long. As to this clone: Its antigen is unknown.

The sequencing used CD4+ or CD8+ T cells sorted from blood, collected in a trial of the OX40 agonist ivuxolimab. The V call is TRBV20-1, the J call TRBJ2-5; D unresolved. This receptor was taken from an adult with an advanced solid tumor such as melanoma, head and neck, liver or kidney cancer. CDR3 sequence reads: CSVSKRETQYF. The CDR3 region has the DNA TGCAGTGTGTCAAAGAGAGAGACCCAGTACTTC.